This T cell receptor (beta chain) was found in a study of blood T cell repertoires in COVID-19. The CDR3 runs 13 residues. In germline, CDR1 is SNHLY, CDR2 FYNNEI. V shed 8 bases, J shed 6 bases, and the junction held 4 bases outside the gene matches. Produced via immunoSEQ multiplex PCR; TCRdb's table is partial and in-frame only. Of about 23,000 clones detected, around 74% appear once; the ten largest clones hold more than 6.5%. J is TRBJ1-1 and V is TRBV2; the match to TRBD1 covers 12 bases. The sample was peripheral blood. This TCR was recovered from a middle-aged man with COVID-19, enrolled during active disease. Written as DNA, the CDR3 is TGTGCCAGCGGGGGACAGGGGGCCTCTGAAGCTTTCTTT. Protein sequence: CASGGQGASEAFF.